This T cell receptor beta chain appears in the sequencing data of a study of blood T cells in healthy people across ages (dated by TCRdb to the mid-2010s). Turning to the overall study: In model experiments, template switching captured about one uniquely barcoded TCR beta cDNA molecule for every two T cells. Age-related changes in TCR beta repertoire diversity were measured in the study by deep sequencing normalized with unique cDNA molecular identifiers. The study analyzed two additional independent replicas of 1 million unique cDNA reads from the same blood draw for two donors, one aged 18 to 30 and one aged 80 or older. The donors were divided into four age groups: young (average roughly 15 years), middle-aged (about 39), aged (about 61) and long-lived (more than 75). Donors of different ages were randomly distributed across sequencing lanes to avoid experimental bias. Overall results and qualifications from the work: Estimates of total diversity based on one million sequenced T cells were considered lower bounds and underestimates. The long-lived group showed more naive CD4+ T cells, fewer expanded clones and increased TCR diversity than the aged group, suggesting age selection. Because profiling used bulk unsorted PBMCs, naive and antigen-experienced compartments could not be compared conclusively. A strong correlation was found between observed TCR beta diversity and the percentage of naive T cells measured by flow cytometry. Because the CMV infection status of the donors was unknown, age-related changes in expanded clonotypes may potentially have been confounded. As age increased, observed TCR beta diversity per million T cells dropped in a roughly linear way, and a significant reduction was already evident by age around 41.

Details on this clonotype: Its target antigen remains unknown. The sample holds no much larger clone one base away, and base qualities are not on file.

V was cut back by 3 bases and J by 4 bases, leaving a gap of 13 bases between them. The CDR3 spans 15 residues, from the cysteine through the phenylalanine. The CDR3 DNA has 45 bases and is translated from base 1. The germline V gene (reference sequence) sets CDR1 to SGHKS and CDR2 to YYEKEE. Library creation used 5' RACE. TCRdb lists the instrument as Illumina HiSeq 2500. The second PCR ran for about 6 to 12 cycles and used a J-beta primer mix along with a sample-barcoded 5' primer. A template-switch 5' adaptor carrying 12 random nucleotides introduced a unique molecular identifier onto each TCR beta cDNA molecule. Each sample yielded at least 2.5 million CDR3-containing paired-end reads. First-strand cDNA synthesis was performed from all RNA using the Mint cDNA synthesis kit, with priming by a TRBC-specific oligonucleotide. After uracil-DNA glycosylase treatment, a first 18-cycle PCR used universal primers M1SS and BC2_uni_R on all cDNA. The authors processed their data as follows. For normalization, 1 million high-quality reads, each with a distinct molecular identifier, were randomly selected from each sample. Reads with shared molecular identifiers were discarded instead of being binned into consensus sequences. MiTCR, with a Q25 quality threshold and the strictest error-elimination algorithm, was used for CDR3 identification, clonotype clustering and error correction. A nonparametric unseen species model using Euler transformation provided a lower-bound estimate of total TCR beta diversity. TCRdb trimmed the raw reads at Q25, called clones with MiXCR and kept productive beta chains. When rows share a CDR3 protein, they turn into one entry using the most common DNA and genes. The V and J calls were determined by TCRdb, not by the authors. The sample yields 270,000 or so distinct CDR3 sequences; around 29% were counted once. The ten biggest clones cover around 29% of the sample.

The roughly 39 donors, aged roughly 6 to 95 years, were systemically healthy Caucasian individuals from Russia. Each donor gave ten milliliters of peripheral blood, drawn into EDTA-treated Vacutainer tubes. Ficoll-Paque density-gradient centrifugation was used to isolate PBMCs, with at least 7 million per sample. Trizol reagent was used to extract total RNA from the PBMCs, yielding at least 5 micrograms per sample. Naive CD45RAhigh/CD27high T cell percentages were measured by flow cytometry on a PBMC aliquot from every donor. This chain is built from TRBV5-5 and TRBJ1-4, with the D gene uncertain. Sequencing used blood. This TCR was recovered from a woman between 65 and 79 years old in good health. The nucleotide sequence reads as follows: TGTGCCAGCAGCTCTATAACAGAGTATAATGAAAAACTGTTTTTT. It is translated as CASSSITEYNEKLFF.